A single sample is the source of the 4 T cell receptor beta chains below, sequenced in a study of identical twins. MiXCR, run by TCRdb on the 5' RACE reads, gives a single entry per CDR3 protein. The sample has hundreds of thousands of distinct CDR3 sequences, 18% seen once; the top ten hold about 12%. These sequences were also reported in another study, on T cells expressing NK-cell markers.

The sequenced sample consisted of PBMCs. The receptors here all came from a young woman in good health.

This clonotype was detected many times. This chain uses TRBV12-3 or TRBV12-4 with TRBJ1-6; D not certain. This CDR3 region has 13 residues. The V and J ends lost 7 bases and 7 bases respectively, with 11 bases between them. CDR3 amino acids: CASKTLENSPLHF. The CDR3 nucleotides are TGTGCCAGCAAGACCTTAGAGAATTCACCCCTCCACTTT.

This clonotype was counted a few times. The CDR3 is CASSQEPGLTYEQYF. The CDR3 DNA is TGCGCCAGCAGCCAAGAACCGGGGCTCACCTACGAGCAGTACTTC. This chain connects TRBV4-3 to TRBJ2-7; either TRBD1 or TRBD2 may fit D (5 bases each). From germline, CDR1 is LGHNA and CDR2 YSLEER. V was shortened by 0 bases and J by 2 bases, with 11 bases between the two germline ends. This CDR3 is built from 15 residues.

In this sample, this clonotype turned up a few times. The V call is TRBV20-1, the J call TRBJ2-7; unclear D gene. V lost 1 base and J 2 bases, leaving 9 bases between the germline ends. CDR1 and CDR2 from the germline V gene are DFQATT and SNEGSKA (reference sequence). The CDR3 is made up of 13 amino acids. The CDR3 DNA reads TGCAGTGCTAGAGGGCAGACAACCTACGAGCAGTACTTC. Encoded protein: CSARGQTTYEQYF.

This clonotype was observed a few times. This chain joins TRBV6-2 or TRBV6-3 and TRBJ2-2; possibly TRBD2 for D (6 bases). This CDR3 comprises 14 residues. Germline lookup yields CDR1 MNHEY and CDR2 SVGEGT. V lost 6 bases and J 1 base, leaving 9 bases between the germline ends. The CDR3 DNA is TGTGCCAGCAGAGCGGGCGGGAACACCGGGGAGCTGTTTTTT. It codes for CASRAGGNTGELFF.